Listed here are 10 T cell receptor beta chains from one sample, sequenced in a study of technical replicates of blood from a handful of donors. TCRdb keeps only in-frame clones here, not all; method: immunoSEQ multiplex PCR. The sample records over 80,000 clones, 96% being singletons. Sequencing was carried out using T cells isolated from PBMCs. Source of these receptors: a human donor in good health.

This clone was seen once. This chain uses TRBV28 with TRBJ1-1; 8 bases are shared with TRBD1. With V trimmed by 5 bases and J by 4 bases, 9 bases remained unmatched. Germline CDR1 is MDHEN and CDR2 is SYDVKM. The CDR3 extends over 15 amino acids. Written as DNA, the CDR3 is TGTGCCAGCAGTGCAGGGGGCGGTCTAAGCACTGAAGCTTTCTTT. It is translated as CASSAGGGLSTEAFF. The variable domain in full, with the rest retrieved from reference TRBV28 and TRBJ1-1, is DVKVTQSSRYLVKRTGEKVFLECVQDMDHENMFWYRQDPGLGLRLIYFSYDVKMKEKGDIPEGYSVSREKKERFSLILESASTNQTSMYLCASSAGGGLSTEAFFGQGTRLTVV.

CDR3 coding DNA: TGTGCCAGCAGCTTGGACAGTAACTATGGCTACACCTTC. The encoded protein is CASSLDSNYGYTF. The chain recombines TRBV11-1 with TRBJ1-2; TRBD1 might be the D (6 bases). The CDR3 has 13 amino acids. Germline assignment: CDR1 SGHAT and CDR2 FQDESV (reference sequence). V was trimmed by 3 bases and J by 1 base, leaving 6 bases between them. The variable domain in full, with the rest retrieved from reference TRBV11-1 and TRBJ1-2, is EAEVAQSPRYKITEKSQAVAFWCDPISGHATLYWYRQILGQGPELLVQFQDESVVDDSQLPKDRFSAERLKGVDSTLKIQPAELGDSAMYLCASSLDSNYGYTFGSGTRLTVV.

This clone was detected once. The V call is TRBV5-6, the J call TRBJ1-6; TRBD1 aligns across 7 bases. CDR1 and CDR2 from the germline V gene are SGHDT and YYEEEE. This CDR3 has 19 amino acids. J gave up 3 bases and V 0 bases, and 12 bases lay outside the gene matches. CDR3 in amino acids: CASSLDLGGGAFYNSPLHF. CDR3 DNA sequence: TGTGCCAGCAGCTTGGATCTCGGAGGGGGCGCGTTCTATAATTCACCCCTCCACTTT.

V usage is TRBV25-1 and J usage is TRBJ2-5; TRBD1 agrees at 10 bases. This CDR3 region has 15 residues. Germline V gene data show CDR1 as MGHDK and CDR2 as SYGVNS. Losses at the gene ends were 8 bases for V and 5 bases for J; bases not matched to a gene: 11. CDR3 sequence reads: CASVGQGKVWETQYF. CDR3 DNA sequence: TGTGCCAGCGTGGGACAGGGGAAGGTTTGGGAGACCCAGTACTTC.

This rearrangement joins TRBV28 to TRBJ1-1, with 8 bases that match TRBD1. CDR3 length: 14 residues. V lost 2 bases and J lost 5; bases outside the gene matches: 4. Germline lookup yields CDR1 MDHEN and CDR2 SYDVKM. CDR3 protein: CASSLVTGGTEAFF. Written as DNA, the CDR3 is TGTGCCAGCAGTTTAGTTACAGGGGGGACTGAAGCTTTCTTT.

This chain links TRBV7-9 with TRBJ1-3; 7 bases line up with TRBD1. The CDR3 has 14 residues. The V segment lost 7 bases and the J segment 0 bases; nucleotides outside the gene matches: 3. Germline values: CDR1 SEHNR, CDR2 FQNEAQ (reference sequence). The CDR3 loop reads CASTPGGSGNTIYF. CDR3 DNA: TGTGCCAGCACCCCAGGGGGCTCTGGAAACACCATATATTTT.

The gene calls are TRBV7-3 and TRBJ2-7; 11 bases are shared with TRBD1. V dropped 4 bases and J dropped 5; count of bases not matched to a gene: 7. Germline V gene data show CDR1 as SGHTA and CDR2 as FQGTGA. This CDR3 is built from 15 residues. CDR3 in amino acids: CASSYTPGQGDEQYF. As DNA, the CDR3 is TGTGCCAGCAGCTACACGCCGGGACAGGGGGACGAGCAGTACTTC.

J is TRBJ2-2 and V is TRBV7-8, with 8 bases aligning to TRBD1. CDR3 length: 18 amino acids. V gave up 0 bases and J gave up 7 bases; unmatched junction bases: 13. The germline V gene encodes CDR1 SGHVS and CDR2 FQNEAQ. The CDR3 DNA reads TGTGCCAGCAGCTTAGCGAAAACAAGACCCGACAGGGGCGGGGAGCTGTTTTTT. Its protein product is CASSLAKTRPDRGGELFF.

This rearrangement joins TRBV6-1 to TRBJ1-1; TRBD1 might be the D (5 bases). V shed 3 bases and J shed 0 bases, with 5 bases lying between them. This CDR3 contains 13 residues. Germline-derived CDR1 and CDR2 are MNHNS and SASEGT. CDR3 in amino acids: CASSETVNTEAFF. The CDR3 region has the DNA TGTGCCAGCAGTGAGACAGTGAACACTGAAGCTTTCTTT.

The V and J genes are TRBV4-1 and TRBJ2-3; D perhaps matches TRBD1 (6 bases). Germline assignment: CDR1 MGHRA and CDR2 YSYEKL. V lost 1 base and J 1 base, leaving 12 bases between the germline ends. This CDR3 contains 16 residues. The CDR3 sequence: CASSQAWTAGTDTQYF. CDR3 sequence (DNA): TGCGCCAGCAGCCAAGCTTGGACAGCTGGCACAGATACGCAGTATTTT.